This record covers a single TCR beta chain. These data belong to a study of blood T cell repertoires in COVID-19. Study-wide background: Collection of acute and convalescent COVID-19 samples took place in the United States, Italy and Spain. T cells, B-cell-depleted T cells, or PBMCs provided the cDNA or gDNA that served as material.

In the authors' methods: Estimation of nucleated cell counts relied on the amplification of reference gene primers. Profiling relied on immunoSEQ multiplex PCR, and the TCRdb table lists in-frame clones only, not all of them. D and trimming come from the DNA, and the V and J calls and clone size come from that table. The data hold 210,000 or so clones, with roughly 86% observed a single time. The germline V gene encodes CDR1 SGHRS and CDR2 YFSETQ. The CDR3 runs to 14 residues. V lost 3 bases and J lost 2, with 10 bases in between. Sequencing was carried out using peripheral blood. The origin of this receptor is a woman in her sixties with acute or convalescent COVID-19. The rearrangement uses TRBV5-1 and TRBJ2-3; the D gene is possibly TRBD1 (6 bases). The CDR3 DNA sequence: TGCGCCAGCAGCTCCAGGGACACCACAGATACGCAGTATTTT. This codes for CASSSRDTTDTQYF.